This T cell receptor beta chain was profiled in a study of tumor-infiltrating lymphocytes in primary liver carcinoma. Between the trimmed V and J ends, which lost 4 bases and 11 bases, there was a span of 14 bases. Germline values: CDR1 GTSNPN, CDR2 SVGIG (reference sequence). CDR3 length: 11 amino acids. Bulk tissue was left unsorted, and RNA and DNA were co-extracted from about 19-30 mg of it. Using a constant-region primer together with ProtoScript II reverse transcriptase, TCR beta cDNA was made from 500 to 650 ng of total RNA. Slightly modified ARM-PCR with three nested multiplex PCR rounds yielded TCR beta libraries. TRBV1-TRBV30 forward primers paired with a C-beta reverse primer drove the first two PCR rounds, around 10 cycles each. A single record per CDR3 protein comes from TCRdb applying MiXCR to the multiplex PCR reads. The sample consists of 120,000 or so distinct CDR3 sequences, roughly 69% of them appearing once.

The material sequenced was liver tumor tissue from sampling region 1. The subset was: tumor region T1, superior pole. The chain carries TRBV30 and TRBJ1-2; no clear D gene. The TCR originated in a woman in her fifties or sixties with primary liver carcinoma and hepatitis B virus infection. CDR3 protein: CAWTVGVSYTF. As DNA, the CDR3 is TGTGCCTGGACTGTCGGGGTTTCATACACCTTC.